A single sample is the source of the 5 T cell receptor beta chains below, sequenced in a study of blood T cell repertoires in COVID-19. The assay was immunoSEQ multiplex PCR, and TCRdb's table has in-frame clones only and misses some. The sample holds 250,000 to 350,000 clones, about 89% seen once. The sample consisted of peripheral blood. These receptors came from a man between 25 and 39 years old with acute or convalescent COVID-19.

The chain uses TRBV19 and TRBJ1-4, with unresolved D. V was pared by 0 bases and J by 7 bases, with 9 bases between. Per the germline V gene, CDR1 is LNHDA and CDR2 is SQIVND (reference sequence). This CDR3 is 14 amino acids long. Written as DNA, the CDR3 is TGTGCCAGTAGTATAGAGGGAGGCGGTGAAAAACTGTTTTTT. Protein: CASSIEGGGEKLFF.

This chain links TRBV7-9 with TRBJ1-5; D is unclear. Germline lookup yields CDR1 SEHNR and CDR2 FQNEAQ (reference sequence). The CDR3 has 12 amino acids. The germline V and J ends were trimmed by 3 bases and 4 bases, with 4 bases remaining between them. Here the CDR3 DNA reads TGTGCCAGCAGCTTTTCAAATCAGCCCCAGCATTTT. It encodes CASSFSNQPQHF. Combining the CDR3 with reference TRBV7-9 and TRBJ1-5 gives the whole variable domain DTGVSQNPRHKITKRGQNVTFRCDPISEHNRLYWYRQTLGQGPEFLTYFQNEAQLEKSRLLSDRFSAERPKGSFSTLEIQRTEQGDSAMYLCASSFSNQPQHFGDGTRLSIL.

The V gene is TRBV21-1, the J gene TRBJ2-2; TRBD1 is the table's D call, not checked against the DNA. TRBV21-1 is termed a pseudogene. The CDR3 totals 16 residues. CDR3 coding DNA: TGTGCCAGCAGCAAAGAGGGCAGGGGGAACACCGGGGAGCTGTTTTTT. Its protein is CASSKEGRGNTGELFF.

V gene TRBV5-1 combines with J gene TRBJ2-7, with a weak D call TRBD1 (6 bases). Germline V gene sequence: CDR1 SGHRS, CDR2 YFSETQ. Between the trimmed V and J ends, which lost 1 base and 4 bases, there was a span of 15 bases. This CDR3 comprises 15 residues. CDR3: CASSLFTGHNYEQYF. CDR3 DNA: TGCGCCAGCAGCTTGTTTACAGGGCATAATTACGAGCAGTACTTC.

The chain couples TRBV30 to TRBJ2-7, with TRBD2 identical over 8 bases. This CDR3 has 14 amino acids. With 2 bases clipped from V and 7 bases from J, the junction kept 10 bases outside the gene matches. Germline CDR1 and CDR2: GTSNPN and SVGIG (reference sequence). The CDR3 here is CAWSLSSGRREQYF. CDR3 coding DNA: TGTGCCTGGAGTTTGTCTAGCGGGCGTAGAGAGCAGTACTTC.